The 27 T cell receptor beta chains reported below all come from one sample, sequenced in a study of blood T cell repertoires in COVID-19. This table comes from immunoSEQ multiplex PCR, and its TCRdb copy is limited to in-frame clones, with some not included. The sample holds 68,000 or so clones, 79% seen once. Sequencing was performed on peripheral blood. Every receptor here comes from a human donor in a cohort sampled during active COVID-19.

The J gene is TRBJ2-3, the V gene TRBV29-1; possible D gene TRBD1, 5 bases. The CDR3 has 12 residues. In germline, CDR1 is SQVTM, CDR2 ANQGSEA. V was cut by 7 bases and J by 0 bases, with 8 bases left in between. The CDR3 region has the DNA TGCAGCGCGGACAAAAGCACAGATACGCAGTATTTT. As protein: CSADKSTDTQYF.

On this clone itself: Other DNA sequences of this sample code for an identical CDR3. CDR3 nucleotide sequence: TGTGCCAGCAGCTTAAGCAGAGGGGAGACCCAGTACTTC. It specifies CASSLSRGETQYF. The chain recombines TRBV7-3 with TRBJ2-5; TRBD2 might be the D (5 bases). V was shortened by 1 base and J by 5 bases, with 8 bases between the two germline ends. CDR1 is SGHTA, CDR2 FQGTGA, per germline. The CDR3 contains 13 residues.

The J gene is TRBJ1-2, the V gene TRBV4-3, with D tentatively TRBD1 (5 bases). V lost 5 bases to trimming and J lost 4 bases, with 20 bases between them. Germline assignment: CDR1 LGHNA and CDR2 YSLEER. This CDR3 has 16 amino acids. CDR3 amino acids: CASSLEAGRDTYGYTF. For the CDR3, the DNA is TGCGCCAGCAGCTTGGAGGCAGGGCGGGATACCTATGGCTACACCTTC.

The chain recombines TRBV6-1 with TRBJ2-7, with D perhaps matching TRBD2 (6 bases). Germline values: CDR1 MNHNS, CDR2 SASEGT. The CDR3 has 16 amino acids. V lost 2 bases and J lost 3, with 17 bases in between. Here the CDR3 reads CASSESFGGLGYEQYF. The DNA of the CDR3 is TGTGCCAGCAGTGAATCGTTCGGGGGTTTGGGCTACGAGCAGTACTTC.

This clone was observed a few times. The chain links TRBV6-7 to TRBJ2-1, with D possibly matching TRBD2 (6 bases). TRBV6-7 is an ORF, with its function uncertain. CDR3 length: 15 residues. V lost 4 bases and J lost 3, with 13 bases in between. The CDR3 reads CASSSGQRVYNEQFF. The CDR3, as DNA: TGTGCCAGCAGTTCGGGCCAGCGGGTCTACAATGAGCAGTTCTTC.

The CDR3 DNA reads as TGTGCCACCAGTGAGGGACAGGGGCTTGACTATGGCTACACCTTC. As protein: CATSEGQGLDYGYTF. The V call is TRBV24-1, the J call TRBJ1-2; 10 nucleotides match TRBD1. Germline assignment: CDR1 KGHDR and CDR2 SFDVKD. Losses at the gene ends were 4 bases for V and 3 bases for J; bases not matched to a gene: 4. CDR3 length: 15 residues.

V is TRBV18 and J is TRBJ2-7, with a tentative D call TRBD1 (6 bases). Germline CDR1 is KGHSH and CDR2 is LQKENI. Trimming took off 2 bases at V and 2 bases at J, with 16 bases between the two ends. The CDR3 length is 16 residues. This chain's CDR3 is CASSPGAPGGPYEQYF. The CDR3, as DNA: TGTGCCAGCTCACCAGGGGCGCCTGGGGGCCCCTACGAGCAGTACTTC.

The genes are TRBV7-9 and TRBJ1-5, with D tentatively TRBD1 (5 bases). Germline V gene sequence: CDR1 SEHNR, CDR2 FQNEAQ (reference sequence). This CDR3 has 16 residues. V lost 5 bases and J lost 5, with 19 bases in between. The CDR3 DNA follows: TGTGCCAGCAGCACACCGGACACGAGTACTTATCAGCCCCAGCATTTT. This translates into CASSTPDTSTYQPQHF.

This sequence joins TRBV7-9 and TRBJ2-5, with 11 bases matching TRBD2. Trimming took 5 bases from V and 5 from J; bases not matched to a gene: 13. CDR3 length: 17 amino acids. Germline lookup yields CDR1 SEHNR and CDR2 FQNEAQ (reference sequence). The CDR3 coding sequence is TGTGCCAGCAGCCGAGGGGCTAGCGGGAGGTCTGGGGAGACCCAGTACTTC. Its translation: CASSRGASGRSGETQYF.

The rearrangement links TRBV6-2 or TRBV6-3 to TRBJ1-5; perhaps TRBD1 as D (6 bases). CDR3 size: 15 residues. Germline values: CDR1 MNHEY, CDR2 SVGEGT. The V gene lost 5 bases and the J gene lost 6 bases, with 17 bases spanning the gap. CDR3 region: CASSQSGGLGQPQHF. The CDR3 nucleotides read TGTGCCAGCAGTCAGTCGGGGGGGCTCGGTCAGCCCCAGCATTTT.

This clone came up once. V is TRBV19 and J is TRBJ2-2, with D perhaps matching TRBD2 (5 bases). The CDR3 consists of 15 residues. Germline CDR1 LNHDA, CDR2 SQIVND (reference sequence). Trimming shortened V by 7 bases and J by 6 bases, and 18 bases separated the two germline ends. The CDR3 here is CASNGPAVVSGELFF. As DNA, the CDR3 is TGTGCCAGTAATGGTCCAGCGGTAGTGTCCGGGGAGCTGTTTTTT.

The chain recombines TRBV6-5 with TRBJ2-6; D perhaps matches TRBD2 (5 bases). This CDR3 has 15 amino acids. V gave up 7 bases and J gave up 0 bases, with 10 bases separating them. Germline V gene sequence: CDR1 MNHEY, CDR2 SVGAGI. The CDR3 region is CASTRGGSGANVLTF. The CDR3 nucleotides are TGTGCCAGCACCCGAGGAGGCTCTGGGGCCAACGTCCTGACTTTC.

This rearrangement joins TRBV30 to TRBJ2-1, with 8 bases lining up with TRBD2. Per germline, CDR1 GTSNPN and CDR2 SVGIG (reference sequence). After removal of 4 bases from V and 5 bases from J, the junction contained 10 bases not matched to a gene. This CDR3 spans 15 amino acids. CDR3 sequence: CAWIPRPAGDNEQFF. The CDR3 coding sequence is TGTGCCTGGATCCCCCGCCCAGCGGGGGACAATGAGCAGTTCTTC.

This clone was seen a single time. This chain connects TRBV5-6 to TRBJ2-5, with D perhaps matching TRBD2 (7 bases). CDR3 length equals 15 residues. Deletions cut 0 bases from V and 5 bases from J, with 14 bases between. The germline CDR1 and CDR2 sequences are SGHDT and YYEEEE. For the CDR3, the DNA is TGTGCCAGCAGCTTGGTAGGGAGGGGGGCGGAGACCCAGTACTTC. This sequence encodes CASSLVGRGAETQYF. Looking up the rest from reference TRBV5-6 and TRBJ2-5 gives the full variable domain: DAGVTQSPTHLIKTRGQQVTLRCSPKSGHDTVSWYQQALGQGPQFIFQYYEEEERQRGNFPDRFSGHQFPNYSSELNVNALLLGDSALYLCASSLVGRGAETQYFGPGTRLLVL.

The chain is built from TRBV19 and TRBJ2-1; possibly TRBD2 for D (5 bases). The V end lost 2 bases, the J end lost 10 bases, and 9 bases lay between the germline ends. Germline V gene data show CDR1 as LNHDA and CDR2 as SQIVND (reference sequence). The CDR3 consists of 12 residues. The CDR3 reads CASSIRRGEQFF. DNA of the CDR3: TGTGCCAGTAGTATAAGGAGAGGGGAGCAGTTCTTC.

The genes are TRBV7-8 and TRBJ2-1; no reliable D call. The V gene's germline CDR1 is SGHVS and CDR2 FQNEAQ. The CDR3 is 14 residues long. The V gene lost 5 bases and the J gene lost 5 bases, with 13 bases spanning the gap. The CDR3 DNA is TGTGCCAGCAGCCCCGGCCGGGTGGACAATGAGCAGTTCTTC. Residues: CASSPGRVDNEQFF.

The chain joins TRBV7-9 to TRBJ1-6, with D possibly being TRBD1 (6 bases). The germline V gene encodes CDR1 SEHNR and CDR2 FQNEAQ (reference sequence). The V end lost 3 bases, the J end lost 6 bases, and 9 bases lay between the germline ends. The CDR3 has 14 residues. The CDR3 DNA reads TGTGCCAGCAGCTTTGGCAGGGGTAATTCACCCCTCCACTTT. Its protein product is CASSFGRGNSPLHF.

In its sample, this clone was seen a few times. This sequence joins TRBV12-5 and TRBJ1-1; TRBD1 aligns across 7 bases. CDR1 and CDR2 from the germline V gene are LGHNT and FRNRAP. V lost 5 bases, J lost 3 bases, and 12 bases stayed unmatched. The CDR3 is 16 residues long. CDR3 amino acids: CASGPAGRGRYTEAFF. CDR3 DNA sequence: TGTGCTAGTGGTCCGGCCGGGAGGGGGCGGTACACTGAAGCTTTCTTT.

Only one count was recorded for this clone. The V call is TRBV28, the J call TRBJ1-2; D is perhaps TRBD1 (6 bases). The germline V and J ends were trimmed by 5 bases and 4 bases, with 11 bases remaining between them. Germline-derived CDR1 and CDR2 are MDHEN and SYDVKM. This CDR3 region has 13 residues. CDR3 region: CASSNDRRYGYTF. The CDR3 DNA reads TGTGCCAGCAGTAATGACAGGCGCTATGGCTACACCTTC.

The gene calls are TRBV7-3 and TRBJ1-1; perhaps TRBD1 as D (5 bases). Germline CDR1 and CDR2: SGHTA and FQGTGA. This CDR3 has 13 residues. V was shortened by 4 bases and J by 3 bases, with 9 bases between the two germline ends. The CDR3 bases are TGTGCCAGCAGCTCACGGGGGGACACTGAAGCTTTCTTT. Translation: CASSSRGDTEAFF. Based on the CDR3 plus reference TRBV7-3 and TRBJ1-1, the full variable domain is GAGVSQTPSNKVTEKGKYVELRCDPISGHTALYWYRQSLGQGPEFLIYFQGTGAADDSGLPNDRFFAVRPEGSVSTLKIQRTERGDSAVYLCASSSRGDTEAFFGQGTRLTVV.

The J gene is TRBJ1-2, the V gene TRBV30; no clear D gene. Germline V lookup: CDR1 GTSNPN, CDR2 SVGIG (reference sequence). Between the trimmed V and J ends, which lost 0 bases and 11 bases, there was a span of 10 bases. The CDR3 runs 11 residues. The CDR3 DNA is TGTGCCTGGAGTGTAGCCTTCGGGTACACCTTC. Its translation: CAWSVAFGYTF.

This chain joins TRBV4-3 and TRBJ2-3; 7 positions agree with TRBD2. The CDR3 has 18 amino acids. Per the germline V gene, CDR1 is LGHNA and CDR2 is YSLEER. With 4 bases clipped from V and 4 bases from J, the junction kept 17 bases outside the gene matches. DNA of the CDR3: TGCGCCAGCAGCCTCAATTCGAGGGGCGGGAGAGTGGCAGATACGCAGTATTTT. It translates to CASSLNSRGGRVADTQYF.

The chain employs TRBV3-1 (or the pseudogene TRBV3-2) and TRBJ1-2; D unresolved. Germline CDR1 and CDR2: LGHDT and YNNKEL (reference sequence). V lost 1 base, J lost 7 bases, and 7 bases lay in between. The CDR3 has 12 amino acids. DNA for the CDR3: TGTGCCAGCAGCCAAGTTCAGGTTGGCTACACCTTC. As protein: CASSQVQVGYTF.

V and J are TRBV13 and TRBJ2-7; 15 bases match TRBD2. Unmatched junction bases numbered 15, after V lost 5 bases and J lost 4 bases. Per the germline V gene, CDR1 is PRHDT and CDR2 is FYEKMQ (reference sequence). The CDR3 is made up of 19 amino acids. The CDR3 is CASSKRTSGRVGGKYEQYF. The CDR3, as DNA: TGTGCCAGCAGCAAAAGGACTAGCGGGAGGGTCGGGGGGAAATACGAGCAGTACTTC.

This clone was observed at least ten times. This chain joins TRBV5-5 and TRBJ2-1; TRBD1 is a possible D gene (6 bases). Trimming pared 6 bases from V and 0 bases from J, leaving 19 bases between. The CDR3 loop spans 17 amino acids. Germline V gives CDR1 SGHKS, CDR2 YYEKEE (reference sequence). The CDR3 bases are TGTGCCAGCAACCGAAGGGCAGGGGCCGACTCCTACAATGAGCAGTTCTTC. It specifies CASNRRAGADSYNEQFF.

The chain carries TRBV28 and TRBJ2-3; 9 positions match TRBD2. This CDR3 has 17 residues. Germline CDR1 is MDHEN and CDR2 is SYDVKM. V was clipped by 4 bases and J by 0 bases; unmatched bases: 8. The CDR3 sequence: CASSSPSAGGSTDTQYF. CDR3 nucleotides: TGTGCCAGCAGTTCCCCTTCGGCGGGAGGGAGCACAGATACGCAGTATTTT.

The chain joins TRBV4-3 to TRBJ2-1; D possibly corresponds to TRBD2 (5 bases). CDR3 size: 15 residues. Trimming removed 0 bases at V and 6 bases at J, with 12 bases between. The germline CDR1 and CDR2 sequences are LGHNA and YSLEER. The CDR3 DNA reads as TGCGCCAGCAGCCAAGATGGGCTAGCTATCAATGAGCAGTTCTTC. Amino acids: CASSQDGLAINEQFF.